This T cell receptor beta chain is drawn from a study of OX40 agonist ivuxolimab in advanced cancers. At the level of the study: Patients with hepatocellular carcinoma, melanoma, renal cell or head and neck cancer made up the dose-escalation patients.

Germline loops: CDR1 SGHRS, CDR2 YFSETQ. V was cut by 4 bases and J by 5 bases, with 15 bases left in between. CDR3 length equals 14 residues. Assay: immunoSEQ multiplex PCR; the TCRdb copy retains only in-frame clones and omits some. The top ten clones hold 4% to 4.5% of a sample with tens of thousands of clones, approximately 90% of them seen once. The clonotype originates from an adult with an advanced solid tumor such as melanoma, head and neck, liver or kidney cancer. The rearrangement joins TRBV5-1 to TRBJ1-1; D possibly corresponds to TRBD1 (5 bases). The sample in question was CD4+ or CD8+ T cells sorted from blood, obtained in a trial of the OX40 agonist ivuxolimab. The CDR3 loop reads CASSPTDSLTEAFF. CDR3 DNA sequence: TGCGCCAGCAGCCCAACAGACAGTCTAACTGAAGCTTTCTTT.